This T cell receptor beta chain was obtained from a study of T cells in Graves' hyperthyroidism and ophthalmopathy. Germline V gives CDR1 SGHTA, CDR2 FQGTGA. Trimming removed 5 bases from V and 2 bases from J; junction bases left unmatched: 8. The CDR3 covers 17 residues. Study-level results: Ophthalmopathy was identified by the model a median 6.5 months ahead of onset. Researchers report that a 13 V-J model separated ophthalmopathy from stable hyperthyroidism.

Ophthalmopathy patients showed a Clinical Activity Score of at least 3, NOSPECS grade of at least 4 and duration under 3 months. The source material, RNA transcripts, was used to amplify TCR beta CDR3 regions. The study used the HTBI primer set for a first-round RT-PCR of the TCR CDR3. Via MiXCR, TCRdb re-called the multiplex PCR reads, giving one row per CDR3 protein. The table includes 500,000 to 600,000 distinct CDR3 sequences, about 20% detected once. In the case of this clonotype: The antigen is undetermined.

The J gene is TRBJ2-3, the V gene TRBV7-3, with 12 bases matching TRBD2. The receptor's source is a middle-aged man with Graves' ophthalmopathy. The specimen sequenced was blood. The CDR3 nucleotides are TGTGCCAGCAGCCCCAGAGGACTAGCGGGGATCACAGATACGCAGTATTTT. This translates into CASSPRGLAGITDTQYF.